This T cell receptor (beta chain) was profiled in a study of technical replicates of blood from several donors. Only in-frame clones appear in the TCRdb table, and some are missing; sequencing was by immunoSEQ multiplex PCR. In the table there are about 81,000 clones, around 96% of which are singletons. The sequenced sample was T cells isolated from PBMCs. The clonotype originates from a human donor in good health.

The CDR3 nucleotides read TGTGCCAGCTCACCCGGGACAGGGGGCCCCTACGAGCAGTACTTC. It is translated as CASSPGTGGPYEQYF. The V and J genes are TRBV18 and TRBJ2-7, with 12 bases that match TRBD1. After removal of 3 bases from V and 2 bases from J, the junction contained 2 bases not matched to a gene. Germline loops: CDR1 KGHSH, CDR2 LQKENI. The CDR3 totals 15 residues.